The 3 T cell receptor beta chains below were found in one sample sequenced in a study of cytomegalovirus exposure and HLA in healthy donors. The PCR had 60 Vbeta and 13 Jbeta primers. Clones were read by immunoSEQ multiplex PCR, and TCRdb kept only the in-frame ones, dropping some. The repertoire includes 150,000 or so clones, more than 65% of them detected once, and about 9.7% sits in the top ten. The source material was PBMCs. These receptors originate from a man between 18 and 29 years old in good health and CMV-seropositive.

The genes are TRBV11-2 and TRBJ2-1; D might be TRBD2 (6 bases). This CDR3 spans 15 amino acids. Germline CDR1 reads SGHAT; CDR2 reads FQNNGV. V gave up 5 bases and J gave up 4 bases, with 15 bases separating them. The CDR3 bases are TGTGCCAGCAGCCCACCGGGACTGGAGTACAATGAGCAGTTCTTC. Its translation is CASSPPGLEYNEQFF.

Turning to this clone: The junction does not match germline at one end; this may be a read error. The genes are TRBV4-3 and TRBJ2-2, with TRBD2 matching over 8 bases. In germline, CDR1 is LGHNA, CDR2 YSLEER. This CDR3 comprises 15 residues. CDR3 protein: CASSPVGGVTGELLF. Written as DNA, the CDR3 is TGCGCCAGCAGCCCGGTCGGGGGGGTCACCGGGGAGCTGCTTTTT.

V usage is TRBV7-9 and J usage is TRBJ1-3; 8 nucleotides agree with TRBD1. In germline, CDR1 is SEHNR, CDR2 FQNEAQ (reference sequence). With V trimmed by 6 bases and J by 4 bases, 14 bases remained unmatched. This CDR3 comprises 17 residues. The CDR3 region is CASRKAPPDRVGNTIYF. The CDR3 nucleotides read TGTGCCAGCAGAAAAGCCCCCCCGGACAGGGTGGGAAACACCATATATTTT.